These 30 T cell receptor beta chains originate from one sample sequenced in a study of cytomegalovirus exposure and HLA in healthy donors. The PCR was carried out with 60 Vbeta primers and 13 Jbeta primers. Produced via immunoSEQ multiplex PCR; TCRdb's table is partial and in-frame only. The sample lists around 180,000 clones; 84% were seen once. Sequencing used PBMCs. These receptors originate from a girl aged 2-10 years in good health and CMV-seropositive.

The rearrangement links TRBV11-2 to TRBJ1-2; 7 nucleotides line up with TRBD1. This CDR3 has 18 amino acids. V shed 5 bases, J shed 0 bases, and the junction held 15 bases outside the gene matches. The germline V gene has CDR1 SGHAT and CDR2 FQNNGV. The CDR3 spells CASSINETGNPANYGYTF. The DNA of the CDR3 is TGTGCCAGCAGCATTAACGAGACAGGGAATCCAGCTAACTATGGCTACACCTTC.

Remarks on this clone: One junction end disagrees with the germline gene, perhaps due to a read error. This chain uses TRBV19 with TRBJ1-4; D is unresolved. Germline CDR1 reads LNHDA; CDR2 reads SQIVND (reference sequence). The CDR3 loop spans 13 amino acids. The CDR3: CASSSMYREKLFF. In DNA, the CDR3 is TGTGCCAGCAGTAGTATGTATCGGGAAAAACTGTTTTTT.

CDR3 loop: CASSYAGNYGYTF. The CDR3 region has the DNA TGTGCCAGCAGTTACGCGGGTAACTATGGCTACACCTTC. The J gene is TRBJ1-2, the V gene TRBV6-6; D call uncertain. The CDR3 spans 13 residues. Germline CDR1 MNHNY, CDR2 SVGAGI (reference sequence). The V gene lost 2 bases and the J gene lost 1 base, with 5 bases spanning the gap.

The CDR3 spells CASSARGGGSNYGYTF. DNA for the CDR3: TGTGCCAGCAGTGCCAGAGGCGGAGGGTCGAACTATGGCTACACCTTC. The rearrangement uses TRBV6-4 and TRBJ1-2; D is ambiguous. CDR3 length equals 16 residues. Germline CDR1 MRHNA, CDR2 SNTAGT. The germline V and J ends were trimmed by 4 bases and 2 bases, with 17 bases remaining between them.

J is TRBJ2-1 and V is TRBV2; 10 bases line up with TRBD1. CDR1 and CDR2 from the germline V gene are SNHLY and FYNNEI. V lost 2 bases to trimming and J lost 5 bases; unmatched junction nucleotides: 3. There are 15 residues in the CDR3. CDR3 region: CASSERQGADNEQFF. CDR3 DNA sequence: TGTGCCAGCAGTGAACGACAGGGGGCGGACAATGAGCAGTTCTTC.

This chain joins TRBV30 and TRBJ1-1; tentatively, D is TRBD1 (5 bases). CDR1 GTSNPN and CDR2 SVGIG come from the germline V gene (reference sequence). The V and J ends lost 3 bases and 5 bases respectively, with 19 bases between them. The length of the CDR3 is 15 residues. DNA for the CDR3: TGTGCCTGGAGCGAGCCGGCAGGGTGGAGAACTGAAGCTTTCTTT. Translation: CAWSEPAGWRTEAFF.

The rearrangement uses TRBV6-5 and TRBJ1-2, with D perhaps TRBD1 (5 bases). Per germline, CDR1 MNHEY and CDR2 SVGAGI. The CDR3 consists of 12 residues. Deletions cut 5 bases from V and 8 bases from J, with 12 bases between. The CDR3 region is CASSNGQMGYTF. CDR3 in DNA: TGTGCCAGCAGTAACGGACAAATGGGCTACACCTTC.

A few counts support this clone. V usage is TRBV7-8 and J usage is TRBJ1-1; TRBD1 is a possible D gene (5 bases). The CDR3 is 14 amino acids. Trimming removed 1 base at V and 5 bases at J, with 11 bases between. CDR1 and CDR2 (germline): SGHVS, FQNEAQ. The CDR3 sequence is CASSLVGGGTEAFF. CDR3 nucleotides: TGTGCCAGCAGCTTAGTCGGCGGGGGGACTGAAGCTTTCTTT.

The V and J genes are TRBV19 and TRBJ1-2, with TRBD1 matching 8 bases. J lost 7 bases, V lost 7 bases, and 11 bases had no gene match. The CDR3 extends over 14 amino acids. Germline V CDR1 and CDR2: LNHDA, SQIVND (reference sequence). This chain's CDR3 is CASTRDRQGGGYTF. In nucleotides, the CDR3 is TGTGCCAGTACCCGGGACAGGCAGGGGGGTGGCTACACCTTC.

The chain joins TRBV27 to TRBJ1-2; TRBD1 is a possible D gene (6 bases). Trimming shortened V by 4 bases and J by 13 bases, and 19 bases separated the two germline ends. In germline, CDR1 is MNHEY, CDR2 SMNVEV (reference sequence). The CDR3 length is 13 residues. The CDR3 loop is CASSWGAGGFLTF. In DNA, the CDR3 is TGTGCCAGCAGTTGGGGGGCGGGGGGGTTTCTCACCTTC.

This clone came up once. CDR3 nucleotides: TGCGCCAGCAGCTCGACAGGGGTGGCCTATGGCTACACCTTC. Translation: CASSSTGVAYGYTF. The genes are TRBV5-1 and TRBJ1-2; 8 positions agree with TRBD1. With 3 bases clipped from V and 4 bases from J, the junction kept 5 bases outside the gene matches. The CDR3 is made up of 14 amino acids. Germline V CDR1 and CDR2: SGHRS, YFSETQ.

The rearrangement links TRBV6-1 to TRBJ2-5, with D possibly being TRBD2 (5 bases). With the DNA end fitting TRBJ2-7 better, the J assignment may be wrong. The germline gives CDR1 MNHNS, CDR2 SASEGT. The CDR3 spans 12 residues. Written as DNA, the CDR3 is TGTGCCAGCAGGCAGACGGGGAGCGAGCAGTACTTC. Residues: CASRQTGSEQYF.

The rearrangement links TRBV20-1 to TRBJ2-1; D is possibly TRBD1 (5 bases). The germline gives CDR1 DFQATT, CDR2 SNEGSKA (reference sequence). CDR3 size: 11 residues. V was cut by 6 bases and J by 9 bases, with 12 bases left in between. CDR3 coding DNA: TGCAGTGCCCCTTGGGGCGGTGAGCAGTTCTTC. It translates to CSAPWGGEQFF.

CDR3 sequence: CASSLVVGGEQFF. The CDR3 region has the DNA TGTGCCAGCAGCTTAGTTGTAGGGGGCGAGCAGTTCTTC. The gene calls are TRBV13 and TRBJ2-1; 7 bases line up with TRBD1. The germline CDR1 and CDR2 sequences are PRHDT and FYEKMQ (reference sequence). V shed 1 base and J 10 bases; nucleotides not matched to a gene: 4. This CDR3 region has 13 residues. Complete variable domain (other parts from reference TRBV13 and TRBJ2-1): AAGVIQSPRHLIKEKRETATLKCYPIPRHDTVYWYQQGPGQDPQFLISFYEKMQSDKGSIPDRFSAQQFSDYHSELNMSSLELGDSALYFCASSLVVGGEQFFGPGTRLTVL.

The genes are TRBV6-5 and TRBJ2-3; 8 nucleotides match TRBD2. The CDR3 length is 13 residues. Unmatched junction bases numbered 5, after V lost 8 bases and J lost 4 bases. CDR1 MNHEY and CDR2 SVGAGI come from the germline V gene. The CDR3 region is CASGRGAADTQYF. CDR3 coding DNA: TGTGCCAGCGGGCGGGGGGCGGCAGATACGCAGTATTTT.

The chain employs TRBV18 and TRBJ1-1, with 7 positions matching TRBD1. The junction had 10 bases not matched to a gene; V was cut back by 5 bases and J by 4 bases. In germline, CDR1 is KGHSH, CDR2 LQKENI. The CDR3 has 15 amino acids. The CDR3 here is CASSNQFAGGTEAFF. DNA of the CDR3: TGTGCCAGCTCAAATCAGTTTGCAGGGGGCACTGAAGCTTTCTTT.

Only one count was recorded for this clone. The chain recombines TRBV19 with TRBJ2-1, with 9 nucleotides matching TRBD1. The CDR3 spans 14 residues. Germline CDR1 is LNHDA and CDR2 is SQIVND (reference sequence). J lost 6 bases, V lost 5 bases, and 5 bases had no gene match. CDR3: CASSPWTGVNEQFF. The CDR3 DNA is TGTGCCAGTAGTCCTTGGACAGGGGTCAATGAGCAGTTCTTC.

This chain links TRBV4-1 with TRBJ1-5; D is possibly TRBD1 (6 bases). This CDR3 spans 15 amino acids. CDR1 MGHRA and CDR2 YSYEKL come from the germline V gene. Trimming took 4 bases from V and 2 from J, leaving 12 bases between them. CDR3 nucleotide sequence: TGCGCCAGCAGCCGGAGCTACAGGGGCAATCAGCCCCAGCATTTT. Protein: CASSRSYRGNQPQHF.

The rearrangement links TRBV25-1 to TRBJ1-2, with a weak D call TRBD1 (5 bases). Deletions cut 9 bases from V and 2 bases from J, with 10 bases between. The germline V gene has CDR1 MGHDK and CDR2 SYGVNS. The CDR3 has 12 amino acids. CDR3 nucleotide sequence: TGTGCCAGTACGGACACAAACTATGGCTACACCTTC. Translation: CASTDTNYGYTF.

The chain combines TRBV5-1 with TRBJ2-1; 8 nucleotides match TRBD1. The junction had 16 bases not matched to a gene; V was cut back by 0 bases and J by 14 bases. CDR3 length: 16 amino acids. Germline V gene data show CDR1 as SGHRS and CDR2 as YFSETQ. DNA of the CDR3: TGCGCCAGCAGCTTGGACCCCCGACAGGGGTGGGGGGAGGAGTTCTTC. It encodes CASSLDPRQGWGEEFF.

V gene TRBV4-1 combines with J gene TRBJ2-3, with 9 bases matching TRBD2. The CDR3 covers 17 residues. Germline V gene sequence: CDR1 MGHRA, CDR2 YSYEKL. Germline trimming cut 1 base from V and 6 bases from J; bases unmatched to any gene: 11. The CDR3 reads CASSQVGGSGSGDTQYF. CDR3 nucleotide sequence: TGCGCCAGCAGCCAAGTCGGCGGTAGCGGGAGTGGGGATACGCAGTATTTT.

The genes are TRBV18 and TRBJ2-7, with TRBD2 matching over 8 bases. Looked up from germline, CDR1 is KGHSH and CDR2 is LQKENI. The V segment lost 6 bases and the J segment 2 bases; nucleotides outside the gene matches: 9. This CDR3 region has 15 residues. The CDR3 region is CASSPSGGDAYEQYF. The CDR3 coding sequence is TGTGCCAGCTCTCCCTCGGGGGGGGACGCCTACGAGCAGTACTTC.

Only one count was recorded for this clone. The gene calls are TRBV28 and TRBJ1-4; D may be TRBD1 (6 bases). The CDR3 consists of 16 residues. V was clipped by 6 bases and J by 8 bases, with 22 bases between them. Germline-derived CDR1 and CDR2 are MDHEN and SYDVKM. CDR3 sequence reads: CASSAGGEGVGEKLFF. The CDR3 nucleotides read TGTGCCAGCAGCGCTGGGGGGGAGGGGGTAGGGGAAAAACTGTTTTTT.

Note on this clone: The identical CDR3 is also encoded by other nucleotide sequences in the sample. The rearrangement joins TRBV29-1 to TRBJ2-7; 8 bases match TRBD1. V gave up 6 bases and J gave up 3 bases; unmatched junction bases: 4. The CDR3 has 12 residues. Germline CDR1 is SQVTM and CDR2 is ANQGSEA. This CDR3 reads CSVAGQGYEQYF. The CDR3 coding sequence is TGCAGCGTCGCCGGACAGGGCTACGAGCAGTACTTC.

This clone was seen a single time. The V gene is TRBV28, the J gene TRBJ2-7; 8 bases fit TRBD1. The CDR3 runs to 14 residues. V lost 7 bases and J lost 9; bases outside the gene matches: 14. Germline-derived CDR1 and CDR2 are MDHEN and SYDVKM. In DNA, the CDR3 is TGTGCCAGCATAGGGACAGGACGAGCAAGGGGGCAGTACTTC. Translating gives CASIGTGRARGQYF.

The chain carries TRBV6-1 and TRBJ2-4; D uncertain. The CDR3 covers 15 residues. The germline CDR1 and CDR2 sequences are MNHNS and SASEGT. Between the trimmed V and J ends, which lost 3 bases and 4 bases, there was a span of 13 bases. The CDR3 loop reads CASSDWVGAKNIQYF. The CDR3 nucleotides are TGTGCCAGCAGTGACTGGGTAGGAGCAAAAAACATTCAGTACTTC.

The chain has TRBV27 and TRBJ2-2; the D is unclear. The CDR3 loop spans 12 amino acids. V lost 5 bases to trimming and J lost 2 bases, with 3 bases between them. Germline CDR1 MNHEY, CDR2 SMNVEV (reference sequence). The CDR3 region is CASSLNTGELFF. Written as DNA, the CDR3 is TGTGCCAGCAGTCTAAACACCGGGGAGCTGTTTTTT.

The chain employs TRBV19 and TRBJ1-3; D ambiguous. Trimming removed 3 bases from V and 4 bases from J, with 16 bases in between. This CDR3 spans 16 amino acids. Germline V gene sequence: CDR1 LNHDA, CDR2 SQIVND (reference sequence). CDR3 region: CASSIQALQFGNTIYF. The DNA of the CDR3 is TGTGCCAGTAGTATTCAGGCATTGCAATTCGGAAACACCATATATTTT.

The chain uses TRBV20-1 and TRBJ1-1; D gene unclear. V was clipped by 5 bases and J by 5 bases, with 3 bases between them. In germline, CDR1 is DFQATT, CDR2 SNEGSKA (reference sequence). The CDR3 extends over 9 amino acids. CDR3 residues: CSASTEAFF. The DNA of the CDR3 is TGCAGTGCTTCTACTGAAGCTTTCTTT.

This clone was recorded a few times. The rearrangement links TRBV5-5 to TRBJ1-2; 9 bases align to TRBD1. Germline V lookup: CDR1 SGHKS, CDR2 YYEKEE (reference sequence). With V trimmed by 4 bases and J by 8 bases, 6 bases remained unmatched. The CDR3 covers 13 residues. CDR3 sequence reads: CASSRTGEGGYTF. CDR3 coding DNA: TGTGCCAGCAGCCGGACAGGGGAGGGCGGCTACACCTTC.